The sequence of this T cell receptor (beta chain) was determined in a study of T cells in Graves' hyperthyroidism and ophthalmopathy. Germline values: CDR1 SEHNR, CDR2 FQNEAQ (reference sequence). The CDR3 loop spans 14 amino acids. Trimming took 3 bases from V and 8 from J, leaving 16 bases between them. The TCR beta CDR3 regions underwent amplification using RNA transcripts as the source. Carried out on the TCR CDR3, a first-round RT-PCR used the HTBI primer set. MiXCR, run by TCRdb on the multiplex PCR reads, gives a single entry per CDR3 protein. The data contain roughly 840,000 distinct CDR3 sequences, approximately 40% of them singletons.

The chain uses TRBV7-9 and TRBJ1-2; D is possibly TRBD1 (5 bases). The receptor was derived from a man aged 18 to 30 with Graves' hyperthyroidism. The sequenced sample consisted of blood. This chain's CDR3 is CASSFSEGTGGYTF. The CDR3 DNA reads TGTGCCAGCAGCTTTTCTGAGGGGACGGGCGGCTACACCTTC.